The text below deals with one T cell receptor beta chain. The CDR3 consists of 12 residues. Per the germline V gene, CDR1 is SEHNR and CDR2 is FQNEAQ (reference sequence). V lost 4 bases and J 4 bases, leaving 5 bases between the germline ends. This entry comes from a study of blood T cell repertoires in COVID-19. Method: immunoSEQ multiplex PCR; TCRdb's copy keeps in-frame clones and lacks some. The repertoire has about 190,000 clones, 70% to 85% of them found once; the top ten carry roughly 12%. The chain joins TRBV7-9 to TRBJ1-5; D is undetermined. The sequence came from a woman between 50 and 59 years old with acute or convalescent COVID-19. The sample comprised peripheral blood. CDR3 sequence reads: CASSSLNQPQHF. The DNA of the CDR3 is TGTGCCAGCAGCTCCCTAAATCAGCCCCAGCATTTT.